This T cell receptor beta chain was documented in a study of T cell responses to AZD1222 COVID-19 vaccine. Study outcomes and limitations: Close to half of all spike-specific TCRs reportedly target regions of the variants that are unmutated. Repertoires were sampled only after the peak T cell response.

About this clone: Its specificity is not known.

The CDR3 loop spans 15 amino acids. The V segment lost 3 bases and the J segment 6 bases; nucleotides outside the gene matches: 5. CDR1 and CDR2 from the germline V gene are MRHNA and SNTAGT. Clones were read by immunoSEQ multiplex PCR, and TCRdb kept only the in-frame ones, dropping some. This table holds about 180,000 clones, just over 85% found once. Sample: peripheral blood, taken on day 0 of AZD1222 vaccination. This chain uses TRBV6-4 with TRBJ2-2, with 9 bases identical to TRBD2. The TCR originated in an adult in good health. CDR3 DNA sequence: TGTGCCAGCAGTGAACGAGCGGGGGGTTCCGGGGAGCTGTTTTTT. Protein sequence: CASSERAGGSGELFF.